Shown below are 7 T cell receptor beta chains from a single sample sequenced in a study of blood T cell repertoires in COVID-19. The assay was immunoSEQ multiplex PCR, and TCRdb's table has in-frame clones only and misses some. The sample holds about 200,000 clones, 80% to 90% seen once. Sequenced input: peripheral blood. These receptors came from a woman of 80 years or more with acute or convalescent COVID-19.

The chain has TRBV24-1 and TRBJ1-5; D is possibly TRBD1 (6 bases). Looked up from germline, CDR1 is KGHDR and CDR2 is SFDVKD. Trimming stripped 3 bases from V and 8 bases from J, with 10 bases between. The CDR3 sequence is 13 residues long. CDR3 in amino acids: CATSDAHREPQHF. The CDR3 DNA reads TGTGCCACCAGTGATGCTCACAGGGAGCCCCAGCATTTT.

This clone was detected once. V usage is TRBV27 and J usage is TRBJ2-5, with 8 bases lining up with TRBD2. Per the germline V gene, CDR1 is MNHEY and CDR2 is SMNVEV (reference sequence). The CDR3 totals 15 residues. Trimming removed 3 bases from V and 5 bases from J; junction bases left unmatched: 8. CDR3 in amino acids: CASSFWAGGLETQYF. The CDR3 coding sequence is TGTGCCAGCAGTTTTTGGGCGGGAGGTTTGGAGACCCAGTACTTC.

Here the CDR3 reads CASRLLAGVYEQYF. In DNA, the CDR3 is TGTGCCAGCAGACTTCTAGCGGGAGTTTACGAGCAGTACTTC. This chain joins TRBV27 and TRBJ2-7; 10 bases fit TRBD2. Germline values: CDR1 MNHEY, CDR2 SMNVEV (reference sequence). This CDR3 spans 14 amino acids. V lost 6 bases and J lost 4; bases outside the gene matches: 6.

This clone came up many times. The rearrangement joins TRBV7-2 to TRBJ2-7, with 12 bases matching TRBD2. The V segment lost 5 bases and the J segment 2 bases; nucleotides outside the gene matches: 4. The CDR3 length is 15 residues. Germline V gene sequence: CDR1 SGHTA, CDR2 FQGNSA. Here the CDR3 reads CASSPRTSGAYEQYF. In DNA, the CDR3 is TGTGCCAGCAGCCCGAGGACTAGCGGGGCCTACGAGCAGTACTTC.

The rearrangement uses TRBV7-2 and TRBJ2-4; TRBD2 matches 10 bases. The CDR3 loop spans 14 amino acids. Germline trimming cut 4 bases from V and 6 bases from J; bases unmatched to any gene: 3. Germline V CDR1 and CDR2: SGHTA, FQGNSA. The CDR3 DNA reads as TGTGCCAGCAGCTCACTAGCGGGAAGAAACATTCAGTACTTC. Its protein product is CASSSLAGRNIQYF.

Turning to this clone: The junction does not match germline at one end; this may be a read error. The chain carries TRBV7-7 and TRBJ2-5; D may be TRBD1 or TRBD2 (5 bases each). The CDR3 length is 17 residues. Looked up from germline, CDR1 is SSHAT and CDR2 is FNYEAQ (reference sequence). Written as DNA, the CDR3 is TGTGCTAGCAGCTTAGCGCTAGGCAGGGTAATCGAAGAGACCCAGTACTTC. The encoded protein is CASSLALGRVIEETQYF. Based on the CDR3 plus reference TRBV7-7 and TRBJ2-5, the full variable domain is GAGVSQSPRYKVTKRGQDVTLRCDPISSHATLYWYQQALGQGPEFLTYFNYEAQPDKSGLPSDRFSAERPEGSISTLTIQRTEQRDSAMYRCASSLALGRVIEETQYFGPGTRLLVL.

The V call is TRBV25-1, the J call TRBJ2-5; D is perhaps TRBD1 (7 bases). Looked up from germline, CDR1 is MGHDK and CDR2 is SYGVNS. The V end was cut by 4 bases, the J end by 10 bases, with 22 bases between. The CDR3 sequence is 15 residues long. CDR3 coding DNA: TGTGCCAGCAGTGTTAACAGGGGTCCAACGGGGGACCAGTACTTC. Translated, it gives CASSVNRGPTGDQYF.